These 13 T cell receptor beta chains originate from one sample sequenced in a study of graft-versus-host responses after intestinal transplantation. Data came from immunoSEQ multiplex PCR; TCRdb stores just in-frame clones and leaves some out. The sample has about 97,000 clones, approximately 92% seen once. The material sequenced was PBMCs, taken about 450 days after intestinal transplant. The receptors shown here come from a human patient who received an intestinal transplant, so some T cells may come from the graft donor.

J is TRBJ2-3 and V is TRBV18; TRBD1 or TRBD2 may be the D gene (5 bases each). Germline loops: CDR1 KGHSH, CDR2 LQKENI. This CDR3 has 14 amino acids. V was clipped by 1 base and J by 2 bases, with 7 bases between them. The CDR3 region has the DNA TGTGCCAGCTCACCACGGGGGACCACAGATACGCAGTATTTT. Its translation is CASSPRGTTDTQYF.

The chain has TRBV6-1 and TRBJ2-5; the D gene is possibly TRBD1 (5 bases). The closer fit of TRBJ2-7 to the DNA end suggests the J call may be wrong. The germline V gene encodes CDR1 MNHNS and CDR2 SASEGT. The CDR3 length is 17 residues. The DNA of the CDR3 is TGTGCCAGCAGTGAAGCATCAGGACACCCGAGCTCCTACGAGCAGTACTTC. Protein sequence: CASSEASGHPSSYEQYF.

This sequence joins TRBV19 and TRBJ1-5; 7 bases are shared with TRBD1. This CDR3 region has 17 residues. V shed 7 bases and J 4 bases; nucleotides not matched to a gene: 16. The germline V gene encodes CDR1 LNHDA and CDR2 SQIVND (reference sequence). CDR3 nucleotide sequence: TGTGCCAGTACCCCCTATCGAGGGGGCGCTGGGAATCAGCCCCAGCATTTT. Its protein product is CASTPYRGGAGNQPQHF.

CDR3: CASSVGPSGANVLTF. The CDR3, as DNA: TGTGCCAGCAGCGTGGGTCCCAGCGGGGCCAACGTCCTGACTTTC. The rearrangement joins TRBV9 to TRBJ2-6; no reliable D call. CDR1 and CDR2 (germline): SGDLS, YYNGEE. The CDR3 is 15 amino acids. V was pared by 2 bases and J by 4 bases, with 10 bases between.

This clone was seen only a few times. This chain links TRBV18 with TRBJ2-2, with no clear D. This CDR3 region has 14 residues. Trimming pared 3 bases from V and 2 bases from J, leaving 7 bases between. CDR1 KGHSH and CDR2 LQKENI come from the germline V gene. The CDR3 DNA reads as TGTGCCAGCTCACCCAACAGTAACACCGGGGAGCTGTTTTTT. The encoded protein is CASSPNSNTGELFF.

The rearrangement joins TRBV5-5 to TRBJ2-5, with D maybe TRBD2 (5 bases). Germline assignment: CDR1 SGHKS and CDR2 YYEKEE (reference sequence). V was cut by 2 bases and J by 3 bases, with 8 bases left in between. The CDR3 contains 13 residues. Written as DNA, the CDR3 is TGTGCCAGCAGCTTTGCGAGGGAAGAGACCCAGTACTTC. It codes for CASSFAREETQYF.

V gene TRBV7-9 combines with J gene TRBJ1-2; D is unclear. Deletions cut 5 bases from V and 4 bases from J, with 17 bases between. The CDR3 extends over 15 amino acids. CDR1 and CDR2 (germline): SEHNR, FQNEAQ (reference sequence). CDR3 sequence (DNA): TGTGCCAGCAGCCCCGACCCGGACGTCGGCTATGGCTACACCTTC. It encodes CASSPDPDVGYGYTF.

The chain has TRBV7-3 and TRBJ2-2, with 8 positions matching TRBD1. Germline V CDR1 and CDR2: SGHTA, FQGTGA. V trimming: 4 bases; J trimming: 8 bases; junction bases outside the gene matches: 3. CDR3 length: 13 amino acids. The DNA for the CDR3 is TGTGCCAGCAGCTCCGACAGGGGTGGGGAGCTGTTTTTT. Protein sequence: CASSSDRGGELFF. The full variable domain, with the rest looked up from reference TRBV7-3 and TRBJ2-2, is GAGVSQTPSNKVTEKGKYVELRCDPISGHTALYWYRQSLGQGPEFLIYFQGTGAADDSGLPNDRFFAVRPEGSVSTLKIQRTERGDSAVYLCASSSDRGGELFFGEGSRLTVL.

The chain combines TRBV7-9 with TRBJ1-2; D unresolved. Trimming stripped 5 bases from V and 4 bases from J, with 14 bases between. Per the germline V gene, CDR1 is SEHNR and CDR2 is FQNEAQ (reference sequence). The CDR3 covers 14 residues. The DNA of the CDR3 is TGTGCCAGCAGCCCCCCCGGAATTAGCTATGGCTACACCTTC. Translated, it gives CASSPPGISYGYTF.

The V and J genes are TRBV18 and TRBJ1-1; D unclear. Germline loops: CDR1 KGHSH, CDR2 LQKENI. Trimming stripped 6 bases from V and 6 bases from J, with 17 bases between. This CDR3 spans 14 amino acids. CDR3 sequence (DNA): TGTGCCAGCTCCCCAACCGCGGGTTCCGCTGAAGCTTTCTTT. This encodes CASSPTAGSAEAFF.

This rearrangement joins TRBV6-1 to TRBJ1-1; D may be TRBD1 (6 bases). This CDR3 has 13 residues. Germline values: CDR1 MNHNS, CDR2 SASEGT. Trimming left V 6 bases short and J 2 bases short, with 10 bases between. The CDR3 coding sequence is TGTGCCAGCAGACCGACAGGCAACACTGAAGCTTTCTTT. Protein: CASRPTGNTEAFF.

This sequence joins TRBV10-2 and TRBJ2-1; TRBD2 aligns across 12 bases. Germline V CDR1 and CDR2: WSHSY, SAAADI. This CDR3 is built from 18 residues. J lost 0 bases, V lost 6 bases, and 9 bases had no gene match. The CDR3 is CASRALAGGRSSYNEQFF. CDR3 bases: TGCGCCAGCAGGGCTCTAGCGGGGGGGCGAAGCTCCTACAATGAGCAGTTCTTC.

The chain has TRBV7-3 and TRBJ1-5; TRBD1 agrees at 7 bases. The CDR3 is 13 amino acids. Germline-derived CDR1 and CDR2 are SGHTA and FQGTGA. Trimming cost V 5 bases and J 5 bases; bases outside gene matches: 3. The CDR3 DNA sequence: TGTGCCAGCAGCCTCGACAGGGATCAGCCCCAGCATTTT. It translates to CASSLDRDQPQHF. The whole variable domain, remainder taken from reference TRBV7-3 and TRBJ1-5, is GAGVSQTPSNKVTEKGKYVELRCDPISGHTALYWYRQSLGQGPEFLIYFQGTGAADDSGLPNDRFFAVRPEGSVSTLKIQRTERGDSAVYLCASSLDRDQPQHFGDGTRLSIL.